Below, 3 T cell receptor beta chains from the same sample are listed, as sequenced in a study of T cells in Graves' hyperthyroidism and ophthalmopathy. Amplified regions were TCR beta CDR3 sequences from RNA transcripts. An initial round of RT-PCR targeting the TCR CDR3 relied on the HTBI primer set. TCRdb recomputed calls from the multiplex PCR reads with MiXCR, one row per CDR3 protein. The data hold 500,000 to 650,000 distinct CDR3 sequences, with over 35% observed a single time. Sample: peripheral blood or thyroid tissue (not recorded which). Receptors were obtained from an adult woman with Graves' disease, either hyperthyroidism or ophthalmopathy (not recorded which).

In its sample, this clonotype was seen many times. The CDR3 DNA sequence: TGTGCCACCAGTGATGGGCAGGGGGCAGAGACCCAGTACTTC. It yields the protein CATSDGQGAETQYF. This chain connects TRBV24-1 to TRBJ2-5; 8 bases line up with TRBD1. The CDR3 consists of 14 residues. V was clipped by 3 bases and J by 4 bases; unmatched bases: 3. From germline, CDR1 is KGHDR and CDR2 SFDVKD.

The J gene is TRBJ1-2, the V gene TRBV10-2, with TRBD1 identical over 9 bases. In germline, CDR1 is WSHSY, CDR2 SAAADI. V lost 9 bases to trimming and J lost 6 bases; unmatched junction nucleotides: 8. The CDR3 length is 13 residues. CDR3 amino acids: CARSEGTGNGYTF. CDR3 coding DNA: TGCGCCAGGTCGGAGGGGACAGGGAATGGCTACACCTTC.

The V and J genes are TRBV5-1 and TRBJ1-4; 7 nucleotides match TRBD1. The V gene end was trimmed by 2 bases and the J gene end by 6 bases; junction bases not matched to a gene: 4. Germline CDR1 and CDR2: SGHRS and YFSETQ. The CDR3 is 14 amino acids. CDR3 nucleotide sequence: TGCGCCAGCAGCTTAGGGGGCTCCTATGAAAAACTGTTTTTT. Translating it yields CASSLGGSYEKLFF.